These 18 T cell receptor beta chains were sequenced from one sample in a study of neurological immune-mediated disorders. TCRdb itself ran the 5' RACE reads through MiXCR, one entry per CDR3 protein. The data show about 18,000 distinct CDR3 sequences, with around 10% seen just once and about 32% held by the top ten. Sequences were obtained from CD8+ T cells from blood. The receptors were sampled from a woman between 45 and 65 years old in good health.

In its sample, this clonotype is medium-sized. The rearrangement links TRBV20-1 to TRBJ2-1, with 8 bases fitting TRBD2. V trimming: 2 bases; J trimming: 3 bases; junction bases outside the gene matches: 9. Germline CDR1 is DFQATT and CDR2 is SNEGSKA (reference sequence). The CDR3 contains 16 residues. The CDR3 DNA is TGCAGTGCTAGACCTAGAGCGGGAGACCTCTACAATGAGCAGTTCTTC. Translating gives CSARPRAGDLYNEQFF.

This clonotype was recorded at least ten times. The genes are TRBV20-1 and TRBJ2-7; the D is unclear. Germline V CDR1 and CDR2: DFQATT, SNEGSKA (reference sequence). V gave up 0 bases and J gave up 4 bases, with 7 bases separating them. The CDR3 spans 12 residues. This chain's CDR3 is CSARDRGYEQYF. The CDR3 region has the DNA TGCAGTGCTAGAGACCGAGGTTACGAGCAGTACTTC.

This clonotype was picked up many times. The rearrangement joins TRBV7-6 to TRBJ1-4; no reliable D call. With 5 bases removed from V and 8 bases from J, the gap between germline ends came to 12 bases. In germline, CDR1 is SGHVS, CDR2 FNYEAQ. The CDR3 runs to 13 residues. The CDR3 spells CASSPREGEKLFF. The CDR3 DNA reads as TGTGCCAGCAGCCCTCGAGAGGGAGAAAAACTGTTTTTT.

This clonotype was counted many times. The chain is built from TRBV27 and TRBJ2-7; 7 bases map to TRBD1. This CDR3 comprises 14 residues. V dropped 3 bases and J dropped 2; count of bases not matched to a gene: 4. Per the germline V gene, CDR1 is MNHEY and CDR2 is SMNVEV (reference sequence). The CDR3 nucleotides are TGTGCCAGCAGTTTTAAGACAGGGACCTACGAGCAGTACTTC. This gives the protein CASSFKTGTYEQYF.

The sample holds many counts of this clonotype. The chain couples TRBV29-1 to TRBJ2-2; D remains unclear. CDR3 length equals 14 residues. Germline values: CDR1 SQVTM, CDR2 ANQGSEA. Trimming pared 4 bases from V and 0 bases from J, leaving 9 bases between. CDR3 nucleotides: TGCAGCGTTGTTTGGCGCGCGAACACCGGGGAGCTGTTTTTT. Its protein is CSVVWRANTGELFF.

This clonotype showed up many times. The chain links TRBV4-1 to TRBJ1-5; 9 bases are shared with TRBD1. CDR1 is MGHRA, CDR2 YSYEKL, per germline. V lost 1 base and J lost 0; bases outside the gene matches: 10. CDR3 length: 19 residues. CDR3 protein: CASSQVITGGRVSNQPQHF. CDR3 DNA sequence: TGCGCCAGCAGCCAAGTGATCACAGGGGGCAGGGTTAGCAATCAGCCCCAGCATTTT.

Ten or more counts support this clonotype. CDR3 residues: CASSLLREPPGEQYF. As DNA, the CDR3 is TGTGCCAGCAGTCTTTTGCGGGAGCCCCCAGGCGAGCAGTACTTC. The chain has TRBV6-2 or TRBV6-3 and TRBJ2-7; 7 bases agree with TRBD2. CDR3 size: 15 residues. V lost 5 bases and J lost 6; bases outside the gene matches: 13. Germline lookup yields CDR1 MNHEY and CDR2 SVGEGT.

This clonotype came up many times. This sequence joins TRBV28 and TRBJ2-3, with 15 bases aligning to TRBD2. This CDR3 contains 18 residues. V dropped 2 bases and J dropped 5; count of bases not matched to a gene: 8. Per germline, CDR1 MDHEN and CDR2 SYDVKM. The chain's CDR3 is CASSLNPGLAGGLDTQYF. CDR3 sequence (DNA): TGTGCCAGCAGTTTAAACCCCGGACTAGCGGGGGGGTTAGATACGCAGTATTTT.

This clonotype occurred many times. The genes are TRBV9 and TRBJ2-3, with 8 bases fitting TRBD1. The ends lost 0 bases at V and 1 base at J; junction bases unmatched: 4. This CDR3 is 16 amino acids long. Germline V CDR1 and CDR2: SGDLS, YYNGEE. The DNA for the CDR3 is TGTGCCAGCAGCGTAGAGGCAGGGGGCGGCACAGATACGCAGTATTTT. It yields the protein CASSVEAGGGTDTQYF.

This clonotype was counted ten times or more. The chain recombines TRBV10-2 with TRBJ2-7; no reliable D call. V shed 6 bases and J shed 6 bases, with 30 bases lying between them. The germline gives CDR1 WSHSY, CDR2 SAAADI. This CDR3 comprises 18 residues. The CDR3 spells CASSDPGSWHSSTFEQYF. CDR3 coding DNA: TGCGCCAGCAGCGACCCCGGTAGTTGGCATTCTTCGACCTTCGAGCAGTACTTC.

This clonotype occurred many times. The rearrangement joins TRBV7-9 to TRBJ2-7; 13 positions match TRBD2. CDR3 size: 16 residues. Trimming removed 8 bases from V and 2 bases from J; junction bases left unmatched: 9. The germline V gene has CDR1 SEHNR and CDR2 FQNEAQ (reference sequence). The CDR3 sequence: CASQWTSGSAPYEQYF. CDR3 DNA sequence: TGTGCCAGCCAGTGGACTAGCGGGAGTGCCCCCTACGAGCAGTACTTC.

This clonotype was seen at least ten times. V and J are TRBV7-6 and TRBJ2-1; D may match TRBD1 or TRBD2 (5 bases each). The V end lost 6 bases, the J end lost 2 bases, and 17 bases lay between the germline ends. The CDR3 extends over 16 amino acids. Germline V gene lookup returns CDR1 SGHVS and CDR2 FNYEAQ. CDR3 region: CASSTGGRATYNEQFF. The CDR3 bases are TGTGCCAGCAGTACTGGGGGTAGGGCGACCTACAATGAGCAGTTCTTC.

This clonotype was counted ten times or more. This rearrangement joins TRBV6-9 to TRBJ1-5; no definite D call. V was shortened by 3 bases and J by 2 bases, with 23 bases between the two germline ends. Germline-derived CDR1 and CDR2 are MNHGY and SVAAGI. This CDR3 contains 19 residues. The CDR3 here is CASSYSNSCGRAGNQPQHF. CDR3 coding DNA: TGTGCCAGCAGTTACTCGAACAGCTGTGGTAGGGCGGGCAATCAGCCCCAGCATTTT.

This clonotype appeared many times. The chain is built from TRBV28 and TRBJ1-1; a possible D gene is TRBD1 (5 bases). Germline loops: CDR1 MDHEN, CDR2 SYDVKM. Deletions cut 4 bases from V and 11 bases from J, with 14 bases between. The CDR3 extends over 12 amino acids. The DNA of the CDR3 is TGTGCCAGCAGTTCCGGACAAGGGTTGGCTTTCTTT. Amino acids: CASSSGQGLAFF.

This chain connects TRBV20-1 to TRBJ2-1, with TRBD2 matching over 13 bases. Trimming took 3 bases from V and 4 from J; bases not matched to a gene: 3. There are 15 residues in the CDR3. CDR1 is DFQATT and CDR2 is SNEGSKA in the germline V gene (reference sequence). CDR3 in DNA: TGCAGTGCTAGGGGGACTAGCGGGGCTTACAATGAGCAGTTCTTC. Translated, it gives CSARGTSGAYNEQFF.

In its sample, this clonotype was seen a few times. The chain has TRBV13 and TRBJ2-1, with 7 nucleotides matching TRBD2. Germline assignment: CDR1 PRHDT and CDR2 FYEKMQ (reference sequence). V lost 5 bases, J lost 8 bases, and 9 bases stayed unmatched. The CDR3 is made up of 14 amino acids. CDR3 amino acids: CASSTAGPGYEQFF. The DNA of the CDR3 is TGTGCCAGCAGCACAGCGGGACCAGGTTATGAGCAGTTCTTC.

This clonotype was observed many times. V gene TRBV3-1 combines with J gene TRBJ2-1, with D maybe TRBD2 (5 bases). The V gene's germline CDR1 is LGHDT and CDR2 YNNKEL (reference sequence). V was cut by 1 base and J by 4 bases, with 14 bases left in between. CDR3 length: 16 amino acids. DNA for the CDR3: TGTGCCAGCAGCCAAGGCCCGCGGGCATCTTACAATGAGCAGTTCTTC. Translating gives CASSQGPRASYNEQFF.

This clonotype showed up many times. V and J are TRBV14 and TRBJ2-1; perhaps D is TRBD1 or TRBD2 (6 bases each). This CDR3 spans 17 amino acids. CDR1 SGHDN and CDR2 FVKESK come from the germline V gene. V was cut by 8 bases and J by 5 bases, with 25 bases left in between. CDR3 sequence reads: CASQRGVWGAGHNEQFF. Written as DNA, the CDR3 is TGTGCCAGCCAAAGAGGGGTTTGGGGGGCAGGACACAATGAGCAGTTCTTC.